This is a list of T cell receptor beta chains from one sample in a study of shared clonotypes between healthy human individuals. Produced via immunoSEQ multiplex PCR; TCRdb's table is partial and in-frame only. This repertoire shows roughly 760,000 clones, approximately 79% found once; its top ten account for approximately 1.8%. The specimen was memory CD4+ T cells sorted from blood. Source of these receptors: a woman aged 30 to 39 in good health. The CDR3 runs from the conserved cysteine through the conserved F or W. The order of the fields is D gene, J gene, V gene, CDR3 protein, CDR3 DNA. The D gene is left open where the match is weak.

d_call: NA
j_call: TRBJ2-2
v_call: TRBV28
cdr3_aa: CASNLLGRVNTGELFF
cdr3_nt: TGTGCCAGCAACCTTCTGGGCAGGGTGAACACCGGGGAGCTGTTTTTT

d_call: TRBD2
j_call: TRBJ2-1
v_call: TRBV6-1
cdr3_aa: CASSGLAGGGDEQFF
cdr3_nt: TGTGCCAGCAGCGGACTAGCGGGAGGGGGAGATGAGCAGTTCTTC

d_call: NA
j_call: TRBJ2-5
v_call: TRBV4-1
cdr3_aa: CASSNRGNGQETQYF
cdr3_nt: TGCGCCAGCAGCAACCGGGGGAACGGTCAAGAGACCCAGTACTTC

d_call: NA
j_call: TRBJ1-1
v_call: TRBV18
cdr3_aa: CASSRIDTEAFF
cdr3_nt: TGTGCCAGCTCCCGAATAGACACTGAAGCTTTCTTT

d_call: TRBD2
j_call: TRBJ2-1
v_call: TRBV9
cdr3_aa: CASSVTSGMSEQFF
cdr3_nt: TGTGCCAGCAGCGTAACTAGCGGGATGAGTGAGCAGTTCTTC

d_call: TRBD1
j_call: TRBJ2-7
v_call: TRBV6-1
cdr3_aa: CASSEVQQGGGYEQYF
cdr3_nt: TGTGCCAGCAGTGAAGTACAACAGGGGGGTGGTTACGAGCAGTACTTC

d_call: TRBD2
j_call: TRBJ2-3
v_call: TRBV9
cdr3_aa: CASSVGTGLSGRSTDTQYF
cdr3_nt: TGTGCCAGCAGCGTAGGCACTGGTCTTAGCGGGAGAAGTACAGATACGCAGTATTTT

d_call: NA
j_call: TRBJ2-5
v_call: TRBV6-5
cdr3_aa: CATRRGTGQETQYF
cdr3_nt: TGTGCCACCCGACGAGGGACGGGACAAGAGACCCAGTACTTC

d_call: TRBD2
j_call: TRBJ2-5
v_call: TRBV5-1
cdr3_aa: CASSLEGSGRGETQYF
cdr3_nt: TGCGCCAGCAGCTTGGAAGGTAGCGGGAGAGGTGAGACCCAGTACTTC

d_call: NA
j_call: TRBJ2-7
v_call: TRBV5-1
cdr3_aa: CASSLAGNEQYF
cdr3_nt: TGCGCCAGCAGCTTGGCCGGGAATGAGCAGTACTTC

d_call: NA
j_call: TRBJ2-7
v_call: TRBV25-1
cdr3_aa: CASSELGQGYEQYF
cdr3_nt: TGTGCCAGCAGTGAATTGGGGCAGGGTTACGAGCAGTACTTC

d_call: TRBD2
j_call: TRBJ2-7
v_call: TRBV2
cdr3_aa: CASSEGTSGYEQYF
cdr3_nt: TGTGCCAGCAGTGAAGGGACTAGCGGGTACGAGCAGTACTTC

d_call: TRBD2
j_call: TRBJ2-1
v_call: TRBV7-8
cdr3_aa: CASSLRTGTSGYNEQFF
cdr3_nt: TGTGCCAGCAGCTTACGCACCGGGACTAGCGGTTACAATGAGCAGTTCTTC

d_call: NA
j_call: TRBJ2-2
v_call: TRBV7-2
cdr3_aa: CASSDLRGELFF
cdr3_nt: TGTGCCAGCAGCGACTTGCGCGGGGAGCTGTTTTTT